Here is one T cell receptor beta chain with its context. The antigen remains undetermined. The data are from a study of cytotoxic CD8 clonotypes in ibrutinib-treated CLL. At the level of the study: The cohort had about 11 relapsed/refractory and some 16 treatment-naive patients, around 18 IGHV unmutated. Each sample contained, on average, approximately 250,000 productive templates and 94,000 or so productive rearrangements.

Measured with immunoSEQ multiplex PCR; TCRdb has only the in-frame clones, and not every one. This repertoire shows over 200,000 clones, over 65% found once; its top ten account for 5.5% to 6%. Whole-study results and caveats: Clonality showed a rise at ibrutinib response that reversed toward baseline at progression. Public clonotypes showed up rarely, and on treatment they shrank or held steady.

The ends were cut back, 8 bases at V and 4 bases at J, with 14 bases in the middle. The CDR3 sequence is 14 residues long. Germline-derived CDR1 and CDR2 are MNHEY and SMNVEV (reference sequence). This sequence was found in a human donor with chronic lymphocytic leukemia. The material was PBMCs, obtained after 12 months of ibrutinib treatment. The V call is TRBV27, the J call TRBJ1-4; D may be TRBD1 (6 bases). In DNA, the CDR3 is TGTGCCAGCGGGACAACCGGTAGTAATGAAAAACTGTTTTTT. It is translated as CASGTTGSNEKLFF.